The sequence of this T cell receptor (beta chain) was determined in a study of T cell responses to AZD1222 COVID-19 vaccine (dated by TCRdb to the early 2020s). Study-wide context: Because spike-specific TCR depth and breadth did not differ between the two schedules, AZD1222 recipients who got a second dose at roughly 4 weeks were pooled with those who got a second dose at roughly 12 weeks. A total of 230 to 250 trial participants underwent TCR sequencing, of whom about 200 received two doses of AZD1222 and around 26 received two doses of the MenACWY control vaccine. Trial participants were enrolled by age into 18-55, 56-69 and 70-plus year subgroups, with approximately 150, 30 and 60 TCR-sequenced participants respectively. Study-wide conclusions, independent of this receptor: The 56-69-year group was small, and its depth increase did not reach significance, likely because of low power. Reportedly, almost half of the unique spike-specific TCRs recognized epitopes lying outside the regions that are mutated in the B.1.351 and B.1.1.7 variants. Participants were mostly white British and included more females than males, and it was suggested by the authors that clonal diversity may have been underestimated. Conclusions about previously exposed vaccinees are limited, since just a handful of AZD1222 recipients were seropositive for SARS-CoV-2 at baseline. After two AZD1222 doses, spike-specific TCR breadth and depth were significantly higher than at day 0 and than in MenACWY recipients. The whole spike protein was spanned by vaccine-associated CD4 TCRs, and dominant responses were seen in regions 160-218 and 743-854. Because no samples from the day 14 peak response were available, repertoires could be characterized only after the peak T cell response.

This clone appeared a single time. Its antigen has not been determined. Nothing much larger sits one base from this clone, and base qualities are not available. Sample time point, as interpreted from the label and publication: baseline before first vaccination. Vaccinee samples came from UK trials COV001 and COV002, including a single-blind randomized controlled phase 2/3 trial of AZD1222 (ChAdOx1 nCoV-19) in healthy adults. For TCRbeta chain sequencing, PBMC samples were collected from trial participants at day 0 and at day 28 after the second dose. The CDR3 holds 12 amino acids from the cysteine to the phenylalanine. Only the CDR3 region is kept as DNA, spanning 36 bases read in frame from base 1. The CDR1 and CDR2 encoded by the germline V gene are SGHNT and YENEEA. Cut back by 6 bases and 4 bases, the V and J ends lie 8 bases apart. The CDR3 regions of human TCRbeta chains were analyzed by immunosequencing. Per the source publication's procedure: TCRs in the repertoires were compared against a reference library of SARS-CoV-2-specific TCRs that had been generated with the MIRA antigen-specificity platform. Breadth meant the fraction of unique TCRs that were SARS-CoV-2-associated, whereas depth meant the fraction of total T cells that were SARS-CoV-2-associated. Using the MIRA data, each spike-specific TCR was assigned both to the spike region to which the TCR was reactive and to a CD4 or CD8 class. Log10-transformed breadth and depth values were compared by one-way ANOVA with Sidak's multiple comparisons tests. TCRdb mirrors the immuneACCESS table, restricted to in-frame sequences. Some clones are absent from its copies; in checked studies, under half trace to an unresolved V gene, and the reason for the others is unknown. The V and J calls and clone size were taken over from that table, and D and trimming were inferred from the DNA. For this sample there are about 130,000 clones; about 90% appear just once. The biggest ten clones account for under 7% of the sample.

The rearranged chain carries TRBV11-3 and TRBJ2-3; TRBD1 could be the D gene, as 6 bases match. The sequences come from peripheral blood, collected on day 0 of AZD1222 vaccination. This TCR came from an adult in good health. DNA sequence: TGTGCCAGCAGAGGGGGTTCAGATACGCAGTATTTT. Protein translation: CASRGGSDTQYF.